A single sample is the source of the 22 T cell receptor beta chains below, sequenced in a study of Graves' ophthalmopathy and Graves' hyperthyroidism. RNA transcripts were the template, and TCR beta CDR3 regions were amplified from them. Second-round multiplex PCR followed a first-round RT-PCR using HTBI primers. TCRdb re-called the multiplex PCR reads with MiXCR, one entry per CDR3 protein. The sample gives roughly 480,000 distinct CDR3 sequences, around 14% of which show up once; over 7.5% is in the top ten. Sample: blood. The receptors derive from a woman aged 30 to 39 with Graves' ophthalmopathy.

This clonotype has ten or more counts. The rearrangement joins TRBV2 to TRBJ2-4; 10 nucleotides match TRBD2. Germline assignment: CDR1 SNHLY and CDR2 FYNNEI. With 5 bases clipped from V and 1 base from J, the junction kept 5 bases outside the gene matches. The CDR3 extends over 16 amino acids. DNA for the CDR3: TGTGCCAGCAGTCCCGGGACTAGCGTGGCCAAAAACATTCAGTACTTC. Its protein is CASSPGTSVAKNIQYF. The whole variable domain, remainder taken from reference TRBV2 and TRBJ2-4, is EPEVTQTPSHQVTQMGQEVILRCVPISNHLYFYWYRQILGQKVEFLVSFYNNEISEKSEIFDDQFSVERPDGSNFTLKIRSTKLEDSAMYFCASSPGTSVAKNIQYFGAGTRLSVL.

The table lists this clonotype with many counts. The J gene is TRBJ1-1, the V gene TRBV10-3; D is ambiguous. Germline V CDR1 and CDR2: ENHRY, SYGVKD. The CDR3 runs 12 residues. Trimming pared 6 bases from V and 3 bases from J, leaving 8 bases between. CDR3 bases: TGTGCCATCAGCTGGGGTGACACTGAAGCTTTCTTT. Amino acid sequence: CAISWGDTEAFF.

There are a few counts of this clonotype. This chain joins TRBV28 and TRBJ1-5; D gene unclear. With 6 bases removed from V and 4 bases from J, the gap between germline ends came to 16 bases. This CDR3 has 15 amino acids. Germline V lookup: CDR1 MDHEN, CDR2 SYDVKM. CDR3 nucleotides: TGTGCCAGCAGCTTGGACGTCTTACCAAATCAGCCCCAGCATTTT. Translating gives CASSLDVLPNQPQHF.

This clonotype was detected ten times or more. V and J are TRBV29-1 and TRBJ2-7; D possibly corresponds to TRBD2 (5 bases). CDR1 SQVTM and CDR2 ANQGSEA come from the germline V gene. The CDR3 is 13 amino acids. Trimming cost V 2 bases and J 2 bases, with 10 bases left between them. CDR3 residues: CSVERPEAYEQYF. Written as DNA, the CDR3 is TGCAGCGTTGAAAGACCGGAGGCCTACGAGCAGTACTTC.

Ten or more counts support this clonotype. V and J are TRBV6-5 and TRBJ2-5; TRBD2 agrees at 8 bases. CDR1 is MNHEY, CDR2 SVGAGI, per germline. The junction had 9 bases not matched to a gene; V was cut back by 4 bases and J by 2 bases. The CDR3 runs to 16 residues. The CDR3 sequence is CASSSEQTSAQETQYF. CDR3 bases: TGTGCCAGCAGTTCCGAACAGACTAGCGCTCAAGAGACCCAGTACTTC.

This clonotype showed up many times. This chain links TRBV20-1 with TRBJ1-5; TRBD1 might be the D (5 bases). This CDR3 is 14 amino acids long. The V gene's germline CDR1 is DFQATT and CDR2 SNEGSKA (reference sequence). The V and J ends lost 5 bases and 11 bases respectively, with 22 bases between them. The CDR3, as DNA: TGCAGTGCTTCTAATGGCCGGGACCCAGGTTCCCAGCATTTT. Translated: CSASNGRDPGSQHF.

Ten or more counts support this clonotype. The chain joins TRBV6-5 to TRBJ2-2; 7 positions agree with TRBD1. CDR1 MNHEY and CDR2 SVGAGI come from the germline V gene. This CDR3 is 15 amino acids long. J lost 7 bases, V lost 4 bases, and 9 bases had no gene match. In DNA form, the CDR3 reads TGTGCCAGCAGTTCACAGGGGTGGATTGGCGGGGAGCTGTTTTTT. This gives the protein CASSSQGWIGGELFF.

This clonotype was detected many times. The genes are TRBV7-2 and TRBJ1-3, with TRBD1 as a possible D gene (5 bases). Germline V gene sequence: CDR1 SGHTA, CDR2 FQGNSA. V was cut by 4 bases and J by 2 bases, with 9 bases left in between. The CDR3 runs 14 residues. CDR3 nucleotide sequence: TGTGCCAGCAGCTGGCAGGGAGCTGGAAACACCATATATTTT. The encoded protein is CASSWQGAGNTIYF.

This clonotype showed up many times. The chain links TRBV28 to TRBJ1-1, with 11 nucleotides matching TRBD1. V shed 6 bases, J shed 5 bases, and the junction held 8 bases outside the gene matches. The CDR3 totals 15 residues. CDR1 and CDR2 (germline): MDHEN, SYDVKM. The CDR3 here is CASRAPGTGGTEAFF. CDR3 in DNA: TGTGCCAGCAGGGCACCCGGGACAGGGGGTACTGAAGCTTTCTTT.

This clonotype has at least ten counts. V gene TRBV4-2 combines with J gene TRBJ2-7; no firm D call. The V end lost 0 bases, the J end lost 0 bases, and 9 bases lay between the germline ends. Germline CDR1 is LGHNA and CDR2 is YNFKEQ. The CDR3 covers 15 residues. CDR3 amino acids: CASSQDQVLSYEQYF. CDR3 sequence (DNA): TGTGCCAGCAGCCAAGATCAGGTCCTCTCCTACGAGCAGTACTTC.

The chain couples TRBV12-3 or TRBV12-4 to TRBJ1-4; 11 bases are a match to TRBD1. The CDR3 sequence is 18 residues long. V shed 3 bases and J 3 bases; nucleotides not matched to a gene: 9. The CDR3: CASSFPDRGHAANEKLFF. CDR3 nucleotide sequence: TGTGCCAGCAGTTTCCCGGACAGGGGGCATGCGGCTAATGAAAAACTGTTTTTT.

This clonotype was found a few times. An end of the junction differs from the germline gene, which may be a read error. The chain recombines TRBV5-1 with TRBJ2-4; D unclear. Germline lookup yields CDR1 SGHRS and CDR2 YFSETQ. The CDR3 totals 13 residues. The CDR3 region is CASSPSDRNIKYF. For the CDR3, the DNA is TGCGCCAGCAGTCCCTCTGATAGAAACATTAAGTACTTC.

This clonotype came up many times. This chain connects TRBV6-1 to TRBJ2-7; no definite D call. Germline V gene lookup returns CDR1 MNHNS and CDR2 SASEGT. V lost 1 base and J 5 bases, leaving 9 bases between the germline ends. This CDR3 contains 13 residues. CDR3 in amino acids: CASSEDRSNEQYF. The CDR3 DNA is TGTGCCAGCAGTGAAGATAGGTCCAACGAGCAGTACTTC.

Ten or more counts support this clonotype. V gene TRBV28 combines with J gene TRBJ2-7; 9 positions agree with TRBD1. The CDR3 runs to 14 residues. V lost 2 bases and J lost 4; bases outside the gene matches: 3. CDR1 MDHEN and CDR2 SYDVKM come from the germline V gene. CDR3 sequence (DNA): TGTGCCAGCAGTTTAGGGGACAGGGTGTACGAGCAGTACTTC. Its translation: CASSLGDRVYEQYF.

The chain links TRBV30 to TRBJ1-1; the match to TRBD1 covers 10 bases. V trimming: 5 bases; J trimming: 5 bases; junction bases outside the gene matches: 8. This CDR3 comprises 14 residues. Germline V gene data show CDR1 as GTSNPN and CDR2 as SVGIG (reference sequence). The CDR3 reads CAWAMDRGGTEAFF. CDR3 bases: TGTGCCTGGGCGATGGACAGGGGGGGGACTGAAGCTTTCTTT.

This clonotype was recorded many times. J is TRBJ2-7 and V is TRBV29-1; 9 bases map to TRBD1. The CDR3 consists of 13 residues. V was clipped by 7 bases and J by 3 bases; unmatched bases: 7. From germline, CDR1 is SQVTM and CDR2 ANQGSEA. As DNA, the CDR3 is TGCAGCGGTTCCGGGACAGGGCGCTACGAGCAGTACTTC. This codes for CSGSGTGRYEQYF.

This chain links TRBV19 with TRBJ1-5; D perhaps matches TRBD1 (5 bases). This CDR3 spans 14 amino acids. V was clipped by 8 bases and J by 6 bases, with 17 bases between them. Germline V CDR1 and CDR2: LNHDA, SQIVND (reference sequence). DNA for the CDR3: TGTGCCAGTTGTAGTAAGGGGCATAGTCAGCCCCAGCATTTT. This gives the protein CASCSKGHSQPQHF. The entire variable domain, with the rest obtained from reference TRBV19 and TRBJ1-5, is as follows: DGGITQSPKYLFRKEGQNVTLSCEQNLNHDAMYWYRQDPGQGLRLIYYSQIVNDFQKGDIAEGYSVSREKKESFPLTVTSAQKNPTAFYLCASCSKGHSQPQHFGDGTRLSIL.

This clonotype was seen ten or more times. V gene TRBV30 combines with J gene TRBJ2-7, with 9 positions matching TRBD1. The CDR3 contains 15 residues. Germline trimming cut 3 bases from V and 1 base from J; bases unmatched to any gene: 7. Germline V gene data show CDR1 as GTSNPN and CDR2 as SVGIG (reference sequence). The CDR3 DNA reads TGTGCCTGGAGCGTATTCGGACAGGGGTCCTACGAGCAGTACTTC. This encodes CAWSVFGQGSYEQYF.

In this sample, this clonotype turned up many times. The chain joins TRBV27 to TRBJ1-1, with D maybe TRBD1 (6 bases). Between the trimmed V and J ends, which lost 0 bases and 5 bases, there was a span of 10 bases. The germline CDR1 and CDR2 sequences are MNHEY and SMNVEV (reference sequence). The CDR3 extends over 14 amino acids. In DNA, the CDR3 is TGTGCCAGCAGTTTATCCCACGGACAGACTGAAGCTTTCTTT. Protein sequence: CASSLSHGQTEAFF.

This clonotype showed up just a few times. This chain joins TRBV4-1 and TRBJ1-1; D may be TRBD1 (6 bases). V was pared by 0 bases and J by 11 bases, with 19 bases between. CDR3 length: 15 amino acids. Germline CDR1 and CDR2: MGHRA and YSYEKL. The CDR3 DNA reads TGCGCCAGCAGCCAAGATAGGCCCCAGGGGCGTGGGGCTTTCTTT. This gives the protein CASSQDRPQGRGAFF.

In this sample, this clonotype turned up many times. This sequence joins TRBV5-1 and TRBJ2-7; 10 bases align to TRBD1. Germline CDR1 and CDR2: SGHRS and YFSETQ. Germline trimming cut 6 bases from V and 2 bases from J; bases unmatched to any gene: 2. The CDR3 spans 13 residues. The CDR3: CASNGQGAYEQYF. In nucleotides, the CDR3 is TGCGCCAGCAACGGACAGGGGGCCTACGAGCAGTACTTC.

This clonotype has only one observation. The chain has TRBV12-3 or TRBV12-4 and TRBJ1-1; 8 bases line up with TRBD1. After removal of 6 bases from V and 4 bases from J, the junction contained 10 bases not matched to a gene. The CDR3 covers 15 residues. CDR3 sequence: CASRSGQGVVTEAFF. In DNA form, the CDR3 reads TGTGCCAGCAGGAGCGGACAGGGAGTAGTCACTGAAGCTTTCTTT.